This T cell receptor beta chain was observed in a study of CD8 T cells in Susac syndrome. TCR beta sequencing was performed on blood CD8+ and CD4+ T cells. Negative isolation yielded CD8+ and CD4+ T cells; FACS enriched TEMRA cells. The authors reverse transcribed roughly 0.5 to 1 ug RNA with random hexamers. TCRdb redid the calling of the immunoSEQ multiplex PCR reads with MiXCR, one entry per CDR3 protein. This table has approximately 180,000 distinct CDR3 sequences, approximately 94% appearing once. Germline lookup yields CDR1 SNHLY and CDR2 FYNNEI. CDR3 length: 14 residues. The V gene lost 6 bases and the J gene lost 5 bases, with 16 bases spanning the gap.

Sequencing was performed on CD4+ T cells from PBMCs. This chain uses TRBV2 with TRBJ1-2; tentative D call: TRBD1 (5 bases). This TCR came from a human donor with multiple sclerosis. CDR3 amino acids: CASRRAGTRYGYTF. CDR3 in DNA: TGTGCCAGCAGGAGGGCAGGGACCCGATATGGCTACACCTTC.